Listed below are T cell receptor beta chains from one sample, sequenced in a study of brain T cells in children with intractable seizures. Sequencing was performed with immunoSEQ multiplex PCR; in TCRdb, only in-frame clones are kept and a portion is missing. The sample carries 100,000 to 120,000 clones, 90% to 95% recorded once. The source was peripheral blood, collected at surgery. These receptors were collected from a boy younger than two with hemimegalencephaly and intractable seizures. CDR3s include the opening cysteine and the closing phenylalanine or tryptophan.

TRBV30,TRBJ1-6,CAWTGRRESPLHF
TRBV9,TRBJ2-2,CASSVVASGRSNTGELFF
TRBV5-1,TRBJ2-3,CASSLGREPALTDTQYF
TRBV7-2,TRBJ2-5,CASSPTAGVGETQYF
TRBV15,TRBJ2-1,CATSRYTGSPPYNEQFF
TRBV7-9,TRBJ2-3,CASSGYEEITDTQYF
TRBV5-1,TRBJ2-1,CASSFRGGGEQFF
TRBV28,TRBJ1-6,CASSSAGRVNSPLHF
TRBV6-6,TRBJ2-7,CASRSSGGSYEQYF
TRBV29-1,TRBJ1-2,CSVEVGQGAGAGYTF
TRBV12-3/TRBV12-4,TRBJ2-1,CASSPGPQDEQFF
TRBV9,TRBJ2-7,CASSVGDSSSYEQYF
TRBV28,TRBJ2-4,CASSPISTGGENIQYF
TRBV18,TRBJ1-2,CASSPDQGNYGYTF
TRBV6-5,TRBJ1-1,CASSYDRGSGNTEAFF